The 32 T cell receptor beta chains below were found in one sample sequenced in a study of CD8 T cells in Susac syndrome. The RNA, about 0.5 to 1 ug, was put through reverse transcription using random hexamers. TCRdb recomputed calls from the immunoSEQ multiplex PCR reads with MiXCR, one row per CDR3 protein. The sample includes around 120,000 distinct CDR3 sequences, approximately 93% of them seen just once. The sample taken for sequencing was CD4+ T cells from PBMCs. All receptors come from a human donor with multiple sclerosis.

The chain joins TRBV13 to TRBJ2-1, with TRBD1 as a possible D gene (7 bases). V was clipped by 2 bases and J by 3 bases, with 11 bases between them. Germline assignment: CDR1 PRHDT and CDR2 FYEKMQ (reference sequence). The CDR3 sequence is 15 residues long. As DNA, the CDR3 is TGTGCCAGCAGCTTACCAGGGGGGATCTACAATGAGCAGTTCTTC. This translates into CASSLPGGIYNEQFF. The whole variable domain, remainder taken from reference TRBV13 and TRBJ2-1, is AAGVIQSPRHLIKEKRETATLKCYPIPRHDTVYWYQQGPGQDPQFLISFYEKMQSDKGSIPDRFSAQQFSDYHSELNMSSLELGDSALYFCASSLPGGIYNEQFFGPGTRLTVL.

The chain joins TRBV3-1 to TRBJ1-6, with TRBD1 identical over 7 bases. The V gene's germline CDR1 is LGHDT and CDR2 YNNKEL (reference sequence). The CDR3 loop spans 16 amino acids. V lost 4 bases, J lost 13 bases, and 16 bases stayed unmatched. The CDR3 region is CASSLLGSRQGGPLHF. The CDR3 region has the DNA TGTGCCAGCAGCCTCCTTGGGTCGCGACAGGGCGGGCCCCTCCACTTT.

The V gene is TRBV6-1, the J gene TRBJ2-7; D might be TRBD1 or TRBD2, each matching 5 bases. V was trimmed by 4 bases and J by 3 bases, leaving 16 bases between them. This CDR3 is built from 15 residues. The germline CDR1 and CDR2 sequences are MNHNS and SASEGT. The CDR3 bases are TGTGCCAGCAGTGTTAATCCGGGACCGAGCTACGAGCAGTACTTC. Translated, it gives CASSVNPGPSYEQYF.

This chain uses TRBV28 with TRBJ2-7; 11 bases align to TRBD1. CDR1 and CDR2 from the germline V gene are MDHEN and SYDVKM. Unmatched junction bases numbered 5, after V lost 4 bases and J lost 9 bases. The CDR3 is 13 residues long. The CDR3 DNA follows: TGTGCCAGCAGTTCCGGGACAGGGGGTCGGCAGTACTTC. Protein product: CASSSGTGGRQYF. Using reference TRBV28 and TRBJ2-7 for the parts outside the CDR3, the full variable domain is DVKVTQSSRYLVKRTGEKVFLECVQDMDHENMFWYRQDPGLGLRLIYFSYDVKMKEKGDIPEGYSVSREKKERFSLILESASTNQTSMYLCASSSGTGGRQYFGPGTRLTVT.

J is TRBJ2-7 and V is TRBV7-2, with 9 bases aligning to TRBD1. CDR1 and CDR2 (germline): SGHTA, FQGNSA. The CDR3 spans 14 residues. J lost 3 bases, V lost 1 base, and 1 base had no gene match. The CDR3 bases are TGTGCCAGCAGCTTAGTGGGACAGGGCTACGAGCAGTACTTC. Translating it yields CASSLVGQGYEQYF.

This chain uses TRBV27 with TRBJ2-2, with 10 bases identical to TRBD2. Germline V gives CDR1 MNHEY, CDR2 SMNVEV (reference sequence). Germline trimming cut 7 bases from V and 0 bases from J; bases unmatched to any gene: 8. The CDR3 covers 17 residues. The CDR3 sequence: CASTRRTSGANTGELFF. The DNA for the CDR3 is TGTGCCAGCACCAGACGGACTAGCGGAGCGAACACCGGGGAGCTGTTTTTT.

The CDR3 coding sequence is TGTGCCAGCAGCTCCGGTTCTCAGCGGGGGGGCCTTAATGAGCAGTTCTTC. Its protein is CASSSGSQRGGLNEQFF. The rearrangement joins TRBV7-3 to TRBJ2-1, with TRBD2 identical over 10 bases. CDR1 is SGHTA and CDR2 is FQGTGA in the germline V gene. The CDR3 covers 17 residues. The junction had 13 bases not matched to a gene; V was cut back by 4 bases and J by 7 bases.

The chain is built from TRBV7-3 and TRBJ2-7; D is ambiguous. Germline CDR1 and CDR2: SGHTA and FQGTGA. The V end was cut by 2 bases, the J end by 0 bases, with 8 bases between. The CDR3 covers 14 residues. In DNA form, the CDR3 reads TGTGCCAGCAGCTTACGAGACTCCTCCTACGAGCAGTACTTC. This translates into CASSLRDSSYEQYF.

The gene calls are TRBV7-2 and TRBJ2-7; the D gene could be TRBD1 or TRBD2 (7 bases each). The CDR3 has 14 residues. Deletions cut 5 bases from V and 11 bases from J, with 22 bases between. Germline CDR1 and CDR2: SGHTA and FQGNSA. CDR3 residues: CASSPRAGRGLEYF. CDR3 DNA sequence: TGTGCCAGCAGCCCTCGGGCAGGGAGGGGGCTGGAGTACTTC.

This chain uses TRBV19 with TRBJ1-3; 7 bases map to TRBD1. CDR1 is LNHDA, CDR2 SQIVND, per germline (reference sequence). The V gene end was trimmed by 8 bases and the J gene end by 0 bases; junction bases not matched to a gene: 7. There are 15 residues in the CDR3. DNA for the CDR3: TGTGCCAGTGCGGCTACAGGGGACTCTGGAAACACCATATATTTT. Amino acids: CASAATGDSGNTIYF.

The genes are TRBV6-2 or TRBV6-3 and TRBJ2-7, with 8 bases matching TRBD1. The CDR3 consists of 15 residues. Per germline, CDR1 MNHEY and CDR2 SVGEGT. V trimming: 6 bases; J trimming: 0 bases; junction bases outside the gene matches: 7. This CDR3 reads CASSQGTGNSYEQYF. In DNA, the CDR3 is TGTGCCAGCAGCCAAGGGACAGGAAACTCCTACGAGCAGTACTTC.

The chain has TRBV19 and TRBJ1-5, with D possibly being TRBD1 (5 bases). Deletions cut 9 bases from V and 11 bases from J, with 23 bases between. The germline gives CDR1 LNHDA, CDR2 SQIVND (reference sequence). The CDR3 loop spans 14 amino acids. Here the CDR3 reads CASQFREGRRTQHF. The CDR3 DNA follows: TGTGCCAGCCAGTTTAGGGAGGGACGAAGGACCCAGCATTTT.

The V and J genes are TRBV10-2 and TRBJ2-3; the D gene is possibly TRBD1 (5 bases). This CDR3 spans 15 amino acids. The V gene lost 4 bases and the J gene lost 1 base, with 12 bases spanning the gap. Germline V gives CDR1 WSHSY, CDR2 SAAADI. CDR3 in DNA: TGCGCCAGCAGTGGTTCTGGGGCCGGCACAGATACGCAGTATTTT. Translating it yields CASSGSGAGTDTQYF.

The chain employs TRBV7-2 and TRBJ2-7, with 8 bases fitting TRBD1. The CDR3 length is 15 residues. Trimming took 1 base from V and 6 from J; bases not matched to a gene: 8. Germline values: CDR1 SGHTA, CDR2 FQGNSA. The CDR3 sequence: CASSLVWQGATEQYF. CDR3 in DNA: TGTGCCAGCAGCTTAGTCTGGCAGGGGGCGACCGAGCAGTACTTC.

V and J are TRBV7-8 and TRBJ1-1, with 7 positions matching TRBD1. V gave up 5 bases and J gave up 3 bases; unmatched junction bases: 9. CDR3 length equals 15 residues. Germline-derived CDR1 and CDR2 are SGHVS and FQNEAQ. DNA for the CDR3: TGTGCCAGCAGCAAACGGGACAGACTGTACACTGAAGCTTTCTTT. Translated: CASSKRDRLYTEAFF.

The chain has TRBV5-1 and TRBJ2-5, with TRBD1 as a possible D gene (5 bases). The V end lost 0 bases, the J end lost 0 bases, and 15 bases lay between the germline ends. From germline, CDR1 is SGHRS and CDR2 YFSETQ. The CDR3 sequence is 17 residues long. CDR3 sequence reads: CASSLGLLGAYQETQYF. The CDR3 DNA reads TGCGCCAGCAGCTTGGGACTCCTTGGGGCGTACCAAGAGACCCAGTACTTC.

This chain connects TRBV12-3 or TRBV12-4 to TRBJ1-2; D is unresolved. The CDR3 is made up of 12 amino acids. V gave up 6 bases and J gave up 5 bases, with 10 bases separating them. The CDR3 region has the DNA TGTGCCAGCAGCCTCCAGGAATATGGCTACACCTTC. Its protein is CASSLQEYGYTF.

This clonotype was observed a single time. The chain employs TRBV4-3 and TRBJ1-4; D is unclear. The CDR3 runs 15 residues. Per germline, CDR1 LGHNA and CDR2 YSLEER. V gave up 1 base and J gave up 5 bases, with 11 bases separating them. The CDR3 nucleotides are TGCGCCAGCAGCCAAGCTTTTGATGGGAATGAAAAACTGTTTTTT. The encoded protein is CASSQAFDGNEKLFF.

J is TRBJ1-2 and V is TRBV9; D is ambiguous. CDR3 length equals 13 residues. Trimming cost V 4 bases and J 4 bases, with 11 bases left between them. The germline V gene encodes CDR1 SGDLS and CDR2 YYNGEE. This CDR3 is CASSPQTLYGYTF. In DNA form, the CDR3 reads TGTGCCAGCAGCCCCCAGACCCTCTATGGCTACACCTTC.

The J gene is TRBJ2-7, the V gene TRBV3-1, with D perhaps TRBD2 (6 bases). The CDR3 runs 14 residues. The germline V gene has CDR1 LGHDT and CDR2 YNNKEL (reference sequence). Trimming removed 4 bases from V and 6 bases from J, with 16 bases in between. The CDR3 loop reads CASSPSAGSVEQYF. As DNA, the CDR3 is TGTGCCAGCAGCCCTAGCGCCGGCTCGGTCGAGCAGTACTTC.

The rearrangement joins TRBV7-8 to TRBJ2-5, with D tentatively TRBD1 (5 bases). V lost 1 base and J 6 bases, leaving 18 bases between the germline ends. There are 16 residues in the CDR3. Germline CDR1 and CDR2: SGHVS and FQNEAQ. DNA for the CDR3: TGTGCCAGCAGCTTAGGGAAAGACAGACCAATAAAGACCCAGTACTTC. It specifies CASSLGKDRPIKTQYF. Using reference TRBV7-8 and TRBJ2-5 for the parts outside the CDR3, the full variable domain is GAGVSQSPRYKVAKRGQDVALRCDPISGHVSLFWYQQALGQGPEFLTYFQNEAQLDKSGLPSDRFFAERPEGSVSTLKIQRTQQEDSAVYLCASSLGKDRPIKTQYFGPGTRLLVL.

The V call is TRBV6-6, the J call TRBJ1-6; no firm D call. The CDR3 is 16 residues long. With 0 bases removed from V and 9 bases from J, the gap between germline ends came to 15 bases. CDR1 and CDR2 from the germline V gene are MNHNY and SVGAGI (reference sequence). The CDR3 sequence: CASSYSSGPRGSPLHF. As DNA, the CDR3 is TGTGCCAGCAGTTACTCGAGTGGGCCGCGGGGTTCACCCCTCCACTTT.

This chain uses TRBV19 with TRBJ1-5; D remains ambiguous. V lost 7 bases, J lost 6 bases, and 10 bases lay in between. The CDR3 is 12 amino acids. In germline, CDR1 is LNHDA, CDR2 SQIVND (reference sequence). CDR3 sequence reads: CASTSEGQPQHF. The CDR3 coding sequence is TGTGCCAGTACCTCGGAGGGTCAGCCCCAGCATTTT.

This rearrangement joins TRBV12-3 or TRBV12-4 to TRBJ2-7; TRBD2 matches at 8 bases. V trimming: 2 bases; J trimming: 3 bases; junction bases outside the gene matches: 3. This CDR3 contains 14 residues. This chain's CDR3 is CASSLQRGNYEQYF. In DNA, the CDR3 is TGTGCCAGCAGTTTACAGCGGGGGAACTACGAGCAGTACTTC.

Only one count was recorded for this clonotype. DNA of the CDR3: TGTGCCAGCAGCCAAGAGTGGGGACTCTACAATGAGCAGTTCTTC. This translates into CASSQEWGLYNEQFF. This rearrangement joins TRBV4-2 to TRBJ2-1; a weak D match, TRBD2 (6 bases). The length of the CDR3 is 15 residues. CDR1 LGHNA and CDR2 YNFKEQ come from the germline V gene. Deletions cut 0 bases from V and 3 bases from J, with 9 bases between.

The V and J genes are TRBV25-1 and TRBJ1-5; a weak D match, TRBD1 (5 bases). Trimming shortened V by 9 bases and J by 3 bases, and 15 bases separated the two germline ends. The CDR3 runs to 14 residues. Germline assignment: CDR1 MGHDK and CDR2 SYGVNS. The CDR3 DNA follows: TGTGCCAGTACCGGGACGGGGGACAATCAGCCCCAGCATTTT. Translation gives CASTGTGDNQPQHF.

This chain joins TRBV5-4 and TRBJ2-3, with TRBD2 identical over 7 bases. CDR3 size: 15 residues. Looked up from germline, CDR1 is SGHNT and CDR2 is YYREEE (reference sequence). The V and J ends lost 4 bases and 0 bases, in that order; junction bases with no gene match: 5. CDR3 residues: CASSAGTTSTDTQYF. The CDR3, as DNA: TGTGCCAGCAGCGCGGGGACTACCAGCACAGATACGCAGTATTTT.

The chain links TRBV7-9 to TRBJ1-6; D may be TRBD1 (6 bases). Germline V gives CDR1 SEHNR, CDR2 FQNEAQ (reference sequence). The CDR3 is made up of 17 amino acids. The V end lost 3 bases, the J end lost 2 bases, and 14 bases lay between the germline ends. The CDR3, as DNA: TGTGCCAGCAGCTTTGAAGGGGGGTCCACCTATAATTCACCCCTCCACTTT. This encodes CASSFEGGSTYNSPLHF.

The chain couples TRBV15 to TRBJ2-3; D not resolved. The ends were cut back, 5 bases at V and 5 bases at J, with 14 bases in the middle. This CDR3 is built from 14 residues. Germline V gene lookup returns CDR1 LNHNV and CDR2 YYDKDF (reference sequence). The CDR3 DNA follows: TGTGCCACCAGCCCAGGAAAGCGTGGAGATACGCAGTATTTT. Amino acids: CATSPGKRGDTQYF.

The V call is TRBV30, the J call TRBJ1-5, with D maybe TRBD1 (5 bases). The CDR3 runs 14 residues. The germline gives CDR1 GTSNPN, CDR2 SVGIG (reference sequence). Trimming stripped 1 base from V and 0 bases from J, with 7 bases between. The CDR3 loop is CAWSGTYSNQPQHF. The CDR3, as DNA: TGTGCCTGGAGTGGGACATATAGCAATCAGCCCCAGCATTTT.

V gene TRBV5-6 combines with J gene TRBJ1-2, with 8 bases lining up with TRBD1. CDR1 SGHDT and CDR2 YYEEEE come from the germline V gene. Trimming took 5 bases from V and 8 from J; bases not matched to a gene: 5. The CDR3 spans 12 residues. CDR3 DNA: TGTGCCAGCAGGACAGGGGACGGGGGCTACACCTTC. Translation: CASRTGDGGYTF.

The rearrangement links TRBV9 to TRBJ2-3; TRBD2 is a possible D gene (6 bases). CDR1 and CDR2 (germline): SGDLS, YYNGEE. The CDR3 totals 14 residues. V shed 4 bases and J shed 6 bases, with 15 bases lying between them. CDR3 residues: CASSPTVGGDTQYF. DNA of the CDR3: TGTGCCAGCAGCCCAACGGTGGGGGGTGATACGCAGTATTTT. The variable domain in full, completed from reference TRBV9 and TRBJ2-3, reads DSGVTQTPKHLITATGQRVTLRCSPRSGDLSVYWYQQSLDQGLQFLIQYYNGEERAKGNILERFSAQQFPDLHSELNLSSLELGDSALYFCASSPTVGGDTQYFGPGTRLTVL.